Shown below are 22 T cell receptor beta chains from a single sample sequenced in a study of cytomegalovirus exposure and HLA in healthy donors. The PCR contained 60 Vbeta and 13 Jbeta primers. Only in-frame clones appear in the TCRdb table, and some are missing; sequencing was by immunoSEQ multiplex PCR. Of fewer than 200,000 clones in the sample, more than 80% are singletons; the top ten hold roughly 5%. Source material: PBMCs. The origin of the receptors is a woman aged 18-29 years in good health and CMV-seropositive.

V is TRBV9 and J is TRBJ2-1, with TRBD2 as a possible D gene (7 bases). This CDR3 comprises 14 residues. Trimming shortened V by 3 bases and J by 2 bases, and 9 bases separated the two germline ends. CDR1 SGDLS and CDR2 YYNGEE come from the germline V gene. The CDR3 is CASSGGGPYNEQFF. CDR3 DNA: TGTGCCAGCAGCGGCGGGGGCCCCTACAATGAGCAGTTCTTC.

V gene TRBV6-5 combines with J gene TRBJ2-7, with TRBD1 identical over 7 bases. Losses at the gene ends were 6 bases for V and 5 bases for J; bases not matched to a gene: 10. This CDR3 comprises 14 residues. CDR1 is MNHEY and CDR2 is SVGAGI in the germline V gene. The CDR3 protein is CASSMWARGNEQYF. CDR3 nucleotide sequence: TGTGCCAGCAGCATGTGGGCCAGGGGGAACGAGCAGTACTTC.

In this sample, this clone turned up once. The gene calls are TRBV4-1 and TRBJ2-5, with 7 nucleotides matching TRBD1. This CDR3 has 15 residues. Germline V gene lookup returns CDR1 MGHRA and CDR2 YSYEKL. Trimming removed 4 bases from V and 2 bases from J; junction bases left unmatched: 7. CDR3 sequence (DNA): TGCGCCAGCAGCCCATGGGACAGTACTCAAGAGACCCAGTACTTC. Its translation is CASSPWDSTQETQYF.

The chain is built from TRBV19 and TRBJ2-3; 7 bases are a match to TRBD1. CDR1 and CDR2 (germline): LNHDA, SQIVND (reference sequence). Trimming at V came to 6 bases and at J to 0 bases, leaving 6 bases not matched to a gene. The CDR3 is 15 amino acids. CDR3 DNA sequence: TGTGCCAGTAGACCAGACAGGGCTAGCACAGATACGCAGTATTTT. It is translated as CASRPDRASTDTQYF.

V gene TRBV7-9 combines with J gene TRBJ1-4; tentatively, D is TRBD1 (5 bases). Trimming removed 2 bases at V and 5 bases at J, with 9 bases between. Germline V lookup: CDR1 SEHNR, CDR2 FQNEAQ (reference sequence). CDR3 size: 14 residues. Here the CDR3 reads CASSLQGLNEKLFF. In DNA, the CDR3 is TGTGCCAGCAGCTTACAGGGACTAAATGAAAAACTGTTTTTT.

The chain is built from TRBV7-2 and TRBJ2-7, with D maybe TRBD2 (6 bases). In germline, CDR1 is SGHTA, CDR2 FQGNSA. The CDR3 runs to 14 residues. V dropped 5 bases and J dropped 2 bases, with 13 bases sitting between them. CDR3 residues: CASSRLEGPYEQYF. In DNA, the CDR3 is TGTGCCAGCAGCCGACTGGAGGGTCCCTACGAGCAGTACTTC.

The chain is built from TRBV28 and TRBJ1-4, with D possibly TRBD1 on 6 matching bases. This CDR3 region has 14 residues. Trimming took off 1 base at V and 7 bases at J, with 10 bases between the two ends. Per the germline V gene, CDR1 is MDHEN and CDR2 is SYDVKM. The CDR3 DNA reads TGTGCCAGCAGTTTATCGGGAGGGGGTGAAAAACTGTTTTTT. Protein: CASSLSGGGEKLFF.

The chain joins TRBV4-1 to TRBJ1-1, with D perhaps TRBD1 (6 bases). CDR1 MGHRA and CDR2 YSYEKL come from the germline V gene. CDR3 length equals 14 residues. Deletions cut 2 bases from V and 0 bases from J, with 7 bases between. The CDR3 DNA follows: TGCGCCAGCAGCCAAACAGGGCTGAACACTGAAGCTTTCTTT. It yields the protein CASSQTGLNTEAFF.

Concerning this clone: Sequence at one end of the junction differs from germline and may be a read error. V usage is TRBV7-7 and J usage is TRBJ1-1; D may be TRBD1 (5 bases). The length of the CDR3 is 13 residues. Germline V gene sequence: CDR1 SSHAT, CDR2 FNYEAQ (reference sequence). For the CDR3, the DNA is TGTGCTAGCAGCCGCGACAGTAACACTGAAGCTTTCTTT. Its translation is CASSRDSNTEAFF.

With respect to this clone: Sequence at one end of the junction differs from germline and may be a read error. The chain employs TRBV6-1 and TRBJ2-7; TRBD2 matches 10 bases. CDR3 length: 14 amino acids. Germline V CDR1 and CDR2: MNHNS, SASEGT. CDR3 residues: CASNEAGGPYEQYF. CDR3 DNA: TGTGCCAGCAATGAAGCGGGGGGGCCGTACGAGCAGTACTTC.

The chain joins TRBV4-3 to TRBJ2-2; 9 bases line up with TRBD1. The CDR3 sequence is 16 residues long. J gave up 4 bases and V 3 bases, and 6 bases lay outside the gene matches. Germline V gene sequence: CDR1 LGHNA, CDR2 YSLEER. CDR3 in amino acids: CASSQGGQGFTGELFF. The DNA for the CDR3 is TGCGCCAGCAGCCAGGGGGGACAGGGCTTCACCGGGGAGCTGTTTTTT.

The V call is TRBV7-2, the J call TRBJ2-1, with 8 bases identical to TRBD2. This CDR3 has 13 residues. The V and J ends lost 2 bases and 10 bases, in that order; junction bases with no gene match: 4. Germline CDR1 SGHTA, CDR2 FQGNSA. The CDR3 nucleotides are TGTGCCAGCAGCTTAACCTTAGCGGGGGAGCAGTTCTTC. Translated: CASSLTLAGEQFF. Looking up the rest from reference TRBV7-2 and TRBJ2-1 gives the full variable domain: GAGVSQSPSNKVTEKGKDVELRCDPISGHTALYWYRQSLGQGLEFLIYFQGNSAPDKSGLPSDRFSAERTGGSVSTLTIQRTQQEDSAVYLCASSLTLAGEQFFGPGTRLTVL.

The CDR3 spells CASSKVSKENTGYGYTF. The CDR3 DNA is TGTGCCAGCAGCAAAGTCAGCAAGGAAAATACGGGGTATGGCTACACCTTC. The chain has TRBV21-1 and TRBJ1-2. TRBV21-1 is labeled a pseudogene. The CDR3 length is 17 residues.

The chain has TRBV7-9 and TRBJ2-1; the match to TRBD1 covers 7 bases. CDR1 and CDR2 (germline): SEHNR, FQNEAQ (reference sequence). The CDR3 loop spans 17 amino acids. With V trimmed by 4 bases and J by 3 bases, 12 bases remained unmatched. The CDR3 DNA is TGTGCCAGCAGCTCCCTTGGAAAGGACAGGATCTACAATGAGCAGTTCTTC. Encoded protein: CASSSLGKDRIYNEQFF.

The chain recombines TRBV5-6 with TRBJ1-1, with 9 bases lining up with TRBD1. Germline V gives CDR1 SGHDT, CDR2 YYEEEE. This CDR3 is built from 16 residues. Unmatched junction bases numbered 11, after V lost 4 bases and J lost 4 bases. For the CDR3, the DNA is TGTGCCAGCAGCGTCGGGACAGGGAGGTTTGGCACTGAAGCTTTCTTT. Protein product: CASSVGTGRFGTEAFF.

The CDR3 DNA is TGTGCCAGCAGCGGGGCTAGCGGGGGGTTCCCCGGGGAGCTGTTTTTT. Amino acids: CASSGASGGFPGELFF. V is TRBV5-4 and J is TRBJ2-2, with TRBD2 matching over 11 bases. The germline gives CDR1 SGHNT, CDR2 YYREEE (reference sequence). The V gene end was trimmed by 4 bases and the J gene end by 6 bases; junction bases not matched to a gene: 8. CDR3 length: 16 residues.

The genes are TRBV18 and TRBJ1-2, with TRBD1 as a possible D gene (6 bases). Germline V gives CDR1 KGHSH, CDR2 LQKENI. Trimming shortened V by 2 bases and J by 3 bases, and 16 bases separated the two germline ends. This CDR3 is 16 amino acids long. CDR3 in amino acids: CASSPSNWGQDYGYTF. The CDR3 bases are TGTGCCAGCTCACCATCCAATTGGGGGCAGGACTATGGCTACACCTTC.

V gene TRBV7-8 combines with J gene TRBJ2-1; the D gene is possibly TRBD2 (7 bases). CDR1 is SGHVS, CDR2 FQNEAQ, per germline. This CDR3 contains 16 residues. Trimming took off 3 bases at V and 7 bases at J, with 19 bases between the two ends. The CDR3 region has the DNA TGTGCCAGCAGCTTTGATGCGGGGGCCGGGGGGAATGAGCAGTTCTTC. The encoded protein is CASSFDAGAGGNEQFF.

The chain couples TRBV6-6 to TRBJ2-7, with 8 nucleotides matching TRBD1. Germline loops: CDR1 MNHNY, CDR2 SVGAGI (reference sequence). There are 15 residues in the CDR3. V lost 0 bases to trimming and J lost 6 bases; unmatched junction nucleotides: 7. The CDR3 sequence is CASSYSGQASSEQYF. The DNA for the CDR3 is TGTGCCAGCAGTTACTCGGGACAGGCCTCATCCGAGCAGTACTTC.

The J gene is TRBJ2-1, the V gene TRBV5-6; 13 nucleotides line up with TRBD2. Germline CDR1 and CDR2: SGHDT and YYEEEE. The CDR3 is 16 residues long. Trimming at V came to 3 bases and at J to 9 bases, leaving 9 bases not matched to a gene. The CDR3 coding sequence is TGTGCCAGCAGCTACGGACTAGCGGGGGCCCTCGGTGAGCAGTTCTTC. This encodes CASSYGLAGALGEQFF.

J is TRBJ2-7 and V is TRBV28; 8 bases agree with TRBD2. Per the germline V gene, CDR1 is MDHEN and CDR2 is SYDVKM. The CDR3 sequence is 14 residues long. Trimming at V came to 7 bases and at J to 6 bases, leaving 11 bases not matched to a gene. For the CDR3, the DNA is TGTGCCAGCATCATTAGCGGGGAATATGGCGAGCAGTACTTC. Its protein is CASIISGEYGEQYF.

The chain recombines TRBV2 with TRBJ1-6; tentatively, D is TRBD1 (5 bases). This CDR3 is 14 amino acids long. The V end was cut by 6 bases, the J end by 5 bases, with 11 bases between. Germline V lookup: CDR1 SNHLY, CDR2 FYNNEI. CDR3 region: CASRRGTDNSPLHF. In nucleotides, the CDR3 is TGTGCCAGCAGGCGCGGGACGGATAATTCACCCCTCCACTTT.